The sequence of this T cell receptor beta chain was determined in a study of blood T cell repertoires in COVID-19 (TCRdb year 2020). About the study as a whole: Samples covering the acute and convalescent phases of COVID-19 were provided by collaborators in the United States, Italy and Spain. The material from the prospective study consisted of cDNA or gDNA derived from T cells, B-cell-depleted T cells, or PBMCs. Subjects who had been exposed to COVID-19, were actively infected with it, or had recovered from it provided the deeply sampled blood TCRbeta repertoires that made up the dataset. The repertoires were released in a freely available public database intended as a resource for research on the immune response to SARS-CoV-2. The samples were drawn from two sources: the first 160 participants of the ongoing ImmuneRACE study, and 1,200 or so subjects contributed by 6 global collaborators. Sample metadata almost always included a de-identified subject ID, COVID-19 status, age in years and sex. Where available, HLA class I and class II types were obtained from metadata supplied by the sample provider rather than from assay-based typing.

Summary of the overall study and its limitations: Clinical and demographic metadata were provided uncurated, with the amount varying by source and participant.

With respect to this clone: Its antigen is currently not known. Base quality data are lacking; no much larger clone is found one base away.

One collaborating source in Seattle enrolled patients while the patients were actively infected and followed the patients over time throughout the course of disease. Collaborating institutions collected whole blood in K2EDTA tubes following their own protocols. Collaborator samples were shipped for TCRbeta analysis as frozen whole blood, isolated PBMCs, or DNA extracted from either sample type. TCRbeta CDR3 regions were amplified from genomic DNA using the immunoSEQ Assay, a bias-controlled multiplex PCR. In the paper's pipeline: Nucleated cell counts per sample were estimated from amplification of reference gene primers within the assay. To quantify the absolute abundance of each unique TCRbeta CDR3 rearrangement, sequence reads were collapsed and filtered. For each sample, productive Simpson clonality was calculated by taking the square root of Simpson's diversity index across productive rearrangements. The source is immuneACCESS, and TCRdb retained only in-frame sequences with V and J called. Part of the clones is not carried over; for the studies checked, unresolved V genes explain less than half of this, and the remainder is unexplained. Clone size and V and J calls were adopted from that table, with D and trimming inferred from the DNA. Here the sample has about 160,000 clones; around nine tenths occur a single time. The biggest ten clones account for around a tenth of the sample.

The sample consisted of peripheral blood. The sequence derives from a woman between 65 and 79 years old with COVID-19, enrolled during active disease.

The DNA is TGTGCCAGCAGTTACTCGGAGCGAAGCACAGATACGCAGTATTTT. Its product reads: CASSYSERSTDTQYF. Recombination connected TRBV6-5 to TRBJ2-3; the D gene cannot be named for sure. The junction carries 7 bases between V and J, which are trimmed by 0 bases and 0 bases respectively. From a lookup of the germline V gene, CDR1 and CDR2 are MNHEY and SVGAGI. The CDR3 numbers 15 residues from cysteine through phenylalanine. Solely the CDR3 DNA is kept, with 45 bases framed from the first base.